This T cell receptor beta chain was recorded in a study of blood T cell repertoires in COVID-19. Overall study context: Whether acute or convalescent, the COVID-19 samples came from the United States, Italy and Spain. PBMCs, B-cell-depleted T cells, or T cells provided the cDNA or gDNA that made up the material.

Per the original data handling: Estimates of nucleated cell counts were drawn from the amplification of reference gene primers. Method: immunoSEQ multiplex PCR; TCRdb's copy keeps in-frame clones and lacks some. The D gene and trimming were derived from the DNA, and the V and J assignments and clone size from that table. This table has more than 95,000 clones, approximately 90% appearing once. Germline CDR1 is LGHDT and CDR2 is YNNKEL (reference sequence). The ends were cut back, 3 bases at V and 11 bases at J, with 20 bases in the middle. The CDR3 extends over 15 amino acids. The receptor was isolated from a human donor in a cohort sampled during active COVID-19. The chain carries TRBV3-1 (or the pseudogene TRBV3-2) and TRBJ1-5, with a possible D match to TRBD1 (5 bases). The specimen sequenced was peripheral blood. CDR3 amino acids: CASSHSGLSRGSQHF. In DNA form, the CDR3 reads TGTGCCAGCAGCCATTCGGGCCTTTCCCGGGGGTCCCAGCATTTT.